A single sample is the source of the 32 T cell receptor beta chains below, sequenced in a study of cytomegalovirus exposure and HLA in healthy donors. 13 Jbeta primers and 60 Vbeta primers were used for the PCR. TCRdb's copy holds only in-frame clones and misses some; the assay was immunoSEQ multiplex PCR. The table lists over 100,000 clones, 70% to 85% of them singletons. Input material: PBMCs. These receptors came from a male donor in good health and CMV-seropositive.

The chain uses TRBV10-3 and TRBJ2-7, with D possibly being TRBD2 (5 bases). V lost 4 bases to trimming and J lost 0 bases, with 10 bases between them. This CDR3 spans 14 amino acids. In germline, CDR1 is ENHRY, CDR2 SYGVKD. The chain's CDR3 is CAISVGSSSYEQYF. The CDR3 bases are TGTGCCATCAGTGTTGGGAGCAGCTCCTACGAGCAGTACTTC.

This chain connects TRBV14 to TRBJ2-4, with a tentative D call TRBD2 (5 bases). The germline V gene encodes CDR1 SGHDN and CDR2 FVKESK. The V and J ends lost 1 base and 7 bases respectively, with 11 bases between them. The CDR3 runs 14 residues. CDR3 residues: CASSQVSSGNIQYF. CDR3 nucleotide sequence: TGTGCCAGCAGCCAAGTTTCGAGCGGCAACATTCAGTACTTC.

V usage is TRBV6-5 and J usage is TRBJ1-1; possible D gene TRBD1, 5 bases. Germline lookup yields CDR1 MNHEY and CDR2 SVGAGI. The CDR3 contains 14 residues. Trimming shortened V by 6 bases and J by 2 bases, and 13 bases separated the two germline ends. This CDR3 reads CASRYGHTNTEAFF. The CDR3 nucleotides read TGTGCCAGCAGATATGGACATACCAACACTGAAGCTTTCTTT.

V gene TRBV13 combines with J gene TRBJ2-3, with D unclear. The CDR3 length is 12 residues. Germline CDR1 and CDR2: PRHDT and FYEKMQ (reference sequence). V lost 5 bases to trimming and J lost 1 base, with 4 bases between them. The DNA of the CDR3 is TGTGCCAGCAGCACTGGCACAGATACGCAGTATTTT. It specifies CASSTGTDTQYF.

The V gene is TRBV28, the J gene TRBJ1-2, with D possibly being TRBD1 (5 bases). This CDR3 is built from 15 residues. V was pared by 4 bases and J by 2 bases, with 14 bases between. Germline loops: CDR1 MDHEN, CDR2 SYDVKM. The CDR3 is CASSSLLDRNYGYTF. CDR3 nucleotides: TGTGCCAGCAGTTCCCTCCTCGACAGAAACTATGGCTACACCTTC.

The chain links TRBV5-1 to TRBJ1-2; maybe TRBD1 (6 bases). CDR1 and CDR2 from the germline V gene are SGHRS and YFSETQ. Trimming took off 4 bases at V and 2 bases at J, with 15 bases between the two ends. The CDR3 has 15 amino acids. CDR3 protein: CASSQSLTGNYGYTF. CDR3 in DNA: TGCGCCAGCAGCCAGTCCTTAACAGGGAACTATGGCTACACCTTC.

CDR3 coding DNA: TGTGCCAGTACCATCCGGGACAGGGGCTCCGGGGAGCTGTTTTTT. Its translation: CASTIRDRGSGELFF. The rearrangement joins TRBV19 to TRBJ2-2; 10 nucleotides agree with TRBD1. V lost 7 bases, J lost 6 bases, and 8 bases stayed unmatched. In germline, CDR1 is LNHDA, CDR2 SQIVND (reference sequence). CDR3 length: 15 amino acids.

The chain couples TRBV7-2 to TRBJ2-2, with 8 bases aligning to TRBD2. There are 16 residues in the CDR3. Trimming removed 2 bases from V and 3 bases from J; junction bases left unmatched: 5. Germline CDR1 and CDR2: SGHTA and FQGNSA. The CDR3 spells CASSLQSGRDTGELFF. CDR3 sequence (DNA): TGTGCCAGCAGCTTACAGAGCGGGAGAGACACCGGGGAGCTGTTTTTT. Full variable domain (remainder filled in from reference TRBV7-2 and TRBJ2-2): GAGVSQSPSNKVTEKGKDVELRCDPISGHTALYWYRQSLGQGLEFLIYFQGNSAPDKSGLPSDRFSAERTGGSVSTLTIQRTQQEDSAVYLCASSLQSGRDTGELFFGEGSRLTVL.

The gene calls are TRBV7-7 and TRBJ2-2; 8 nucleotides agree with TRBD1. The junction had 13 bases not matched to a gene; V was cut back by 9 bases and J by 7 bases. This CDR3 region has 15 residues. Germline loops: CDR1 SSHAT, CDR2 FNYEAQ (reference sequence). The DNA of the CDR3 is TGTGCCAGTACCTTGGGGACAGGCGGCCTCGGGGAGCTGTTTTTT. Protein product: CASTLGTGGLGELFF.

In this sample, this clone turned up a few times. This chain joins TRBV13 and TRBJ2-3, with a weak D call TRBD2 (6 bases). Trimming removed 5 bases from V and 3 bases from J, with 15 bases in between. The germline V gene encodes CDR1 PRHDT and CDR2 FYEKMQ (reference sequence). The CDR3 sequence is 15 residues long. The CDR3 DNA follows: TGTGCCAGCAGCCCCAGCCCGGAGGGGACAGATACGCAGTATTTT. Translating it yields CASSPSPEGTDTQYF.

This clone was counted once. The rearrangement links TRBV10-3 to TRBJ1-5, with a weak D call TRBD1 (6 bases). This CDR3 is 15 amino acids long. The V end lost 6 bases, the J end lost 0 bases, and 12 bases lay between the germline ends. Germline CDR1 and CDR2: ENHRY and SYGVKD. CDR3: CAIRSGQNSNQPQHF. In DNA, the CDR3 is TGTGCCATCAGGAGCGGACAGAATAGCAATCAGCCCCAGCATTTT.

The rearrangement uses TRBV11-3 and TRBJ2-5; 10 positions match TRBD2. CDR1 and CDR2 from the germline V gene are SGHNT and YENEEA. Trimming cost V 1 base and J 7 bases; bases outside gene matches: 6. CDR3 length: 15 amino acids. The CDR3 DNA reads as TGTGCCAGCAGCTTAGGGACTAGCGGAGTTGGGACCCAGTACTTC. It specifies CASSLGTSGVGTQYF.

The J gene is TRBJ2-7, the V gene TRBV28; D is uncertain. This CDR3 has 16 residues. Germline V gene data show CDR1 as MDHEN and CDR2 as SYDVKM. Trimming cost V 3 bases and J 6 bases, with 21 bases left between them. The CDR3 DNA reads TGTGCCAGCAGTTTGCCCGCCGGCGTCATGGGCCTCGAGCAGTACTTC. Its translation is CASSLPAGVMGLEQYF.

The chain employs TRBV28 and TRBJ2-6; TRBD1 matches 9 bases. The CDR3 is 16 amino acids. Germline values: CDR1 MDHEN, CDR2 SYDVKM. With 9 bases clipped from V and 4 bases from J, the junction kept 10 bases outside the gene matches. CDR3 sequence reads: CASTQGAHIGANVLTF. CDR3 nucleotides: TGTGCCAGTACACAGGGGGCGCATATCGGGGCCAACGTCCTGACTTTC.

The chain combines TRBV5-1 with TRBJ2-2; D is possibly TRBD1 (7 bases). Germline V gene lookup returns CDR1 SGHRS and CDR2 YFSETQ. The CDR3 spans 16 residues. The V end was cut by 6 bases, the J end by 4 bases, with 19 bases between. CDR3 protein: CASTYQGGSGTGELFF. CDR3 in DNA: TGCGCCAGCACCTATCAGGGGGGCTCGGGCACCGGGGAGCTGTTTTTT.

The rearrangement joins TRBV28 to TRBJ2-1, with 12 bases identical to TRBD2. After removal of 5 bases from V and 2 bases from J, the junction contained 7 bases not matched to a gene. The CDR3 spans 17 residues. Per germline, CDR1 MDHEN and CDR2 SYDVKM. Written as DNA, the CDR3 is TGTGCCAGCAGTCAGACTAGCGGGAGCGTGCCCTACAATGAGCAGTTCTTC. Translating it yields CASSQTSGSVPYNEQFF.

J is TRBJ2-3 and V is TRBV18, with 7 bases that match TRBD1. Germline trimming cut 4 bases from V and 2 bases from J; bases unmatched to any gene: 6. Germline CDR1 and CDR2: KGHSH and LQKENI. CDR3 size: 15 residues. In DNA, the CDR3 is TGTGCCAGCTCACACGAGGGACAGTTCACAGATACGCAGTATTTT. This sequence encodes CASSHEGQFTDTQYF.

The rearrangement joins TRBV19 to TRBJ2-7, with 8 bases aligning to TRBD2. This CDR3 is 14 amino acids long. Germline V CDR1 and CDR2: LNHDA, SQIVND (reference sequence). After removal of 1 base from V and 6 bases from J, the junction contained 5 bases not matched to a gene. The CDR3, as DNA: TGTGCCAGTAGTATAGGCGGGGGGAGTGGCGAGCAGTACTTC. This codes for CASSIGGGSGEQYF.

The chain uses TRBV5-6 and TRBJ2-1; TRBD2 agrees at 8 bases. The CDR3 length is 16 residues. Unmatched junction bases numbered 7, after V lost 1 base and J lost 4 bases. The V gene's germline CDR1 is SGHDT and CDR2 YYEEEE. CDR3 DNA: TGTGCCAGCAGCTTGAAAGCGGGAGTGGGTTACAATGAGCAGTTCTTC. Protein sequence: CASSLKAGVGYNEQFF.

V gene TRBV7-8 combines with J gene TRBJ2-2, with TRBD1 as a possible D gene (6 bases). CDR1 SGHVS and CDR2 FQNEAQ come from the germline V gene. The V and J ends lost 3 bases and 3 bases respectively, with 14 bases between them. CDR3 size: 16 residues. This chain's CDR3 is CASSFLTGVDTGELFF. The DNA for the CDR3 is TGTGCCAGCAGCTTTCTGACAGGTGTGGACACCGGGGAGCTGTTTTTT.

This sequence joins TRBV7-2 and TRBJ2-7; D is perhaps TRBD2 (6 bases). The ends were cut back, 6 bases at V and 5 bases at J, with 14 bases in the middle. The germline gives CDR1 SGHTA, CDR2 FQGNSA. This CDR3 is built from 13 residues. The CDR3 loop is CASRRGLTDEQYF. The DNA of the CDR3 is TGTGCCAGCAGAAGAGGACTAACTGACGAGCAGTACTTC.

Here the CDR3 reads CANRLQGAYNTEAFF. Written as DNA, the CDR3 is TGTGCCAACAGACTACAGGGGGCTTATAACACTGAAGCTTTCTTT. The V gene is TRBV2, the J gene TRBJ1-1; the match to TRBD1 covers 9 bases. The V gene end was trimmed by 10 bases and the J gene end by 2 bases; junction bases not matched to a gene: 11. Germline V gene lookup returns CDR1 SNHLY and CDR2 FYNNEI. The CDR3 totals 15 residues.

The rearrangement uses TRBV1 and TRBJ1-5; the table calls TRBD1, which could not be checked here. TRBV1 is given as a pseudogene. This CDR3 region has 16 residues. CDR3 loop: CTSRFRDREGDQPQHF. The CDR3 region has the DNA TGCACCAGCAGGTTCCGGGACAGGGAAGGAGATCAGCCCCAGCATTTT.

This chain uses TRBV10-3 with TRBJ1-1, with unresolved D. CDR1 ENHRY and CDR2 SYGVKD come from the germline V gene. The CDR3 runs 14 residues. V lost 2 bases, J lost 0 bases, and 7 bases lay in between. The CDR3 DNA sequence: TGTGCCATCAGTGAGCTCGGGGTGAACACTGAAGCTTTCTTT. Translation: CAISELGVNTEAFF.

This CDR3 reads CASSLGGQGPYTF. In DNA, the CDR3 is TGCGCCAGCAGCTTGGGGGGACAGGGGCCCTACACCTTC. This chain uses TRBV5-1 with TRBJ1-2; 10 nucleotides match TRBD1. Germline assignment: CDR1 SGHRS and CDR2 YFSETQ. V shed 0 bases and J 10 bases; nucleotides not matched to a gene: 3. The CDR3 consists of 13 residues.

This clone has more than one count but fewer than ten. This rearrangement joins TRBV5-8 to TRBJ1-3; D is undetermined. Germline CDR1 SGHTS, CDR2 YDEGEE. The V gene lost 0 bases and the J gene lost 1 base, with 8 bases spanning the gap. The CDR3 length is 15 residues. The CDR3, as DNA: TGTGCCAGCAGCTTGGTATCGGGTTCTGGAAACACCATATATTTT. It specifies CASSLVSGSGNTIYF.

V usage is TRBV28 and J usage is TRBJ1-1, with D maybe TRBD1 (5 bases). This CDR3 has 16 amino acids. With 6 bases removed from V and 3 bases from J, the gap between germline ends came to 20 bases. CDR1 and CDR2 (germline): MDHEN, SYDVKM. This chain's CDR3 is CASRPPGAGGYTEAFF. Written as DNA, the CDR3 is TGTGCCAGCAGGCCTCCGGGAGCCGGGGGATACACTGAAGCTTTCTTT.

The genes are TRBV5-1 and TRBJ2-5, with TRBD1 identical over 10 bases. The germline gives CDR1 SGHRS, CDR2 YFSETQ. The CDR3 has 14 residues. The V and J ends lost 4 bases and 3 bases, in that order; junction bases with no gene match: 3. Here the CDR3 DNA reads TGCGCCAGCAGCCGGGGACAGGGGAAAGAGACCCAGTACTTC. This gives the protein CASSRGQGKETQYF.

The rearrangement links TRBV4-1 to TRBJ2-1; D uncertain. V lost 0 bases and J lost 0, with 6 bases in between. This CDR3 has 15 amino acids. Germline CDR1 MGHRA, CDR2 YSYEKL. The CDR3 loop reads CASSQEYSSYNEQFF. Written as DNA, the CDR3 is TGCGCCAGCAGCCAAGAGTACAGCTCCTACAATGAGCAGTTCTTC.

The chain is built from TRBV5-6 and TRBJ1-5; TRBD1 matches 8 bases. From germline, CDR1 is SGHDT and CDR2 YYEEEE. V shed 1 base and J 7 bases; nucleotides not matched to a gene: 4. CDR3 length equals 14 residues. The CDR3 sequence is CASSLPGQGQPQHF. In DNA form, the CDR3 reads TGTGCCAGCAGCTTGCCCGGACAGGGCCAGCCCCAGCATTTT.

The gene calls are TRBV5-1 and TRBJ2-7; 7 bases are a match to TRBD2. With 0 bases clipped from V and 7 bases from J, the junction kept 10 bases outside the gene matches. The CDR3 spans 15 residues. Germline values: CDR1 SGHRS, CDR2 YFSETQ. CDR3 sequence: CASSLGGGSGGEQYF. As DNA, the CDR3 is TGCGCCAGCAGCTTGGGTGGAGGATCGGGGGGAGAGCAGTACTTC.

V gene TRBV11-3 combines with J gene TRBJ2-1; 9 bases are shared with TRBD2. V lost 0 bases, J lost 3 bases, and 0 bases stayed unmatched. The length of the CDR3 is 15 residues. The germline CDR1 and CDR2 sequences are SGHNT and YENEEA. CDR3 coding DNA: TGTGCCAGCAGCTTAGAGCGGGAGGGCTACAATGAGCAGTTCTTC. This translates into CASSLEREGYNEQFF.